This is a list of T cell receptor beta chains from one sample in a study of PD-1 blockade in classical Hodgkin lymphoma. Sequencing was performed with immunoSEQ multiplex PCR; in TCRdb, only in-frame clones are kept and a portion is missing. The sample lists 30,000 to 40,000 clones; roughly four fifths were seen once. The material was peripheral blood mononuclear cells (PBMCs), obtained at baseline. Source of these receptors: a human donor with classical Hodgkin lymphoma. The CDR3 runs from the conserved cysteine through the conserved F or W. The order of the fields is clone size, J gene, D gene, V gene, CDR3 DNA, CDR3 protein. D genes are given only for firm matches. Rows give clone size only sometimes, using once, few, many, or a class for an expanded clone.

>.|TRBJ1-1|.|TRBV10-3
TGTGCCATCAGTGAGTCGAGTCGGGGGAAAGGTGAAGCTTTCTTT
CAISESSRGKGEAFF
>.|TRBJ2-2|.|TRBV7-6
TGTGCCAGCAGCTTATATCGCGGGGACACCGGGGAGCTGTTTTTT
CASSLYRGDTGELFF
>.|TRBJ2-3|.|TRBV19
TGTGCCAGTAGGTCGGCGCCAAACACAGATACGCAGTATTTT
CASRSAPNTDTQYF
>.|TRBJ2-3|.|TRBV7-9
TGTGCCAGCAGCTTAGGCAATTGGCAGGACACAGATACGCAGTATTTT
CASSLGNWQDTDTQYF
>.|TRBJ2-3|.|TRBV30
TGTGCCTGGAAATATGGCGGGGCTAGCACAGATACGCAGTATTTT
CAWKYGGASTDTQYF
>.|TRBJ1-1|.|TRBV10-3
TGTGCCATCAGTGGGCAATATGGGCTGAACACTGAAGCTTTCTTT
CAISGQYGLNTEAFF
>.|TRBJ2-5|.|TRBV11-3
TGTGCCAGCAGCTTATTATCCAGCCAAGAGACCCAGTACTTC
CASSLLSSQETQYF
>.|TRBJ1-2|TRBD1|TRBV11-3
TGTGCCAGCAGCTCCGGACAGGGGGTAAACTATGGCTACACCTTC
CASSSGQGVNYGYTF
>few|TRBJ1-6|.|TRBV2
TGTGCCAGTAGACAGGAGCGAAATTCACCCCTCCACTTT
CASRQERNSPLHF
>once|TRBJ1-1|TRBD1|TRBV7-9
TGTGCCAGCACCCGGACAGGGCAAAACACTGAAGCTTTCTTT
CASTRTGQNTEAFF
>.|TRBJ1-1|TRBD1|TRBV9
TGTGCCAGCAGCCCCCGCGGGACAGGGGGCGTCGGCCGTGAAACTGAAGCTTTCTTT
CASSPRGTGGVGRETEAFF
>.|TRBJ2-3|TRBD1|TRBV7-9
TGTGCCAGCAGCGGACAGGGGACCACAGATACGCAGTATTTT
CASSGQGTTDTQYF
>.|TRBJ2-7|TRBD2|TRBV9
TGTGCCAGCAGCGACCCCCATGGCGGGCGGGGGGAGCGGCAGTACTTC
CASSDPHGGRGERQYF
>.|TRBJ2-7|.|TRBV2
TGTGCCAGCAGGTTGGGCAGCACCTACGAGCAGTACTTC
CASRLGSTYEQYF
>.|TRBJ2-4|TRBD1|TRBV11-3
TGTGCCAGCAGCTTAGCATGGGGACAGGGACTAGCCAAAAACATTCAGTACTTC
CASSLAWGQGLAKNIQYF
>.|TRBJ2-5|TRBD1|TRBV18
TGTGCCAGCTCACCACCGGGACAGGAGGAAGAGACCCAGTACTTC
CASSPPGQEEETQYF
>once|TRBJ1-6|TRBD1|TRBV6-5
TGTGCCAGCACACTCGACAGGGGTGGAAATTCACCCCTCCACTTT
CASTLDRGGNSPLHF
>.|TRBJ2-7|.|TRBV7-2
TGTGCCAGCAGCTTAGCCGGCGGGGTAATCTACGAGCAGTACTTC
CASSLAGGVIYEQYF
>few|TRBJ1-1|.|TRBV28
TGTGCCAGCAGTTTAGACTTTCAGGGCAACACTGAAGCTTTCTTT
CASSLDFQGNTEAFF
>.|TRBJ2-7|TRBD1|TRBV30
TGTGCCTGGAGTGTCCGATTGGGACAGGGATACAGTTACGAGCAGTACTTC
CAWSVRLGQGYSYEQYF
>.|TRBJ2-3|TRBD2|TRBV9
TGTGCCAGCAGCGTAGGGGTCCTAGCGGGCACAGATACGCAGTATTTT
CASSVGVLAGTDTQYF
>.|TRBJ1-1|.|TRBV18
TGTGCCAGCTCACCGGGGCAGCTCACTGAAGCTTTCTTT
CASSPGQLTEAFF
>.|TRBJ2-1|TRBD1|TRBV7-7
TGTGCTAGCAGCCCGGGACAGTTCTACAATGAGCAGTTCTTC
CASSPGQFYNEQFF
>.|TRBJ2-5|TRBD2|TRBV10-3
TGTGCCATCCGCTCGGGACTAGGTCAAGAGACCCAGTACTTC
CAIRSGLGQETQYF
>.|TRBJ1-1|.|TRBV20-1
TGCAGTGCTATAACCGTATTTGAAGCTTTCTTT
CSAITVFEAFF
>once|TRBJ2-5|.|TRBV19
TGTGCCAGTAGTATAGGCGAGAAGTCCCCGGCGAACTTC
CASSIGEKSPANF
>.|TRBJ1-5|.|TRBV1
TGCACCAGCAGCCAAGGTTATAGCAATCAGCCCCAGCATTTT
CTSSQGYSNQPQHF
>.|TRBJ1-5|.|TRBV7-9
TGTGCCAGCAGCTTAGCAGGGCCCAATCAGCCCCAGCATTTT
CASSLAGPNQPQHF
>.|TRBJ1-3|.|TRBV9
TGTGCCAGCAGCGTTATGGCGGGGTCAGGGGAGTACACCATATATTTT
CASSVMAGSGEYTIYF
>.|TRBJ2-2|.|TRBV19
TGTGCCAGTAGTCGTCACGGGGCCGGGGAGCTGTTTTTT
CASSRHGAGELFF
>.|TRBJ2-1|TRBD2|TRBV19
TGTGCCAGTAGTCTAGCGGGCGGCTACAATGAGCAGTTCTTC
CASSLAGGYNEQFF
>once|TRBJ2-7|TRBD1|TRBV19
TGTGCCAGTGGGACAGGGGGCTTCGAGCAGTACTTC
CASGTGGFEQYF
>.|TRBJ1-2|.|TRBV11-3
TGTGCCAGCAGTTGGACTGGGGACGATGGCTACACCTTC
CASSWTGDDGYTF
>.|TRBJ1-1|TRBD1|TRBV4-3
TGCGCCAGCAGCCATAGCGGAGGGGGCGCCTGGGCTTTCTTT
CASSHSGGGAWAFF
>.|TRBJ2-3|TRBD1|TRBV19
TGTGCCAGTAGGATACGGGACAGAAACACAGATACGCAGTATTTT
CASRIRDRNTDTQYF
>once|TRBJ2-7|TRBD1|TRBV27
TGTGCCAGCAGTCCCCGACAGGGATCCTACGAGCAGTACTTC
CASSPRQGSYEQYF
>.|TRBJ2-5|.|TRBV19
TGTGCCAGTAGTATCTTCCAGGATGCCCAAGAGACCCAGTACTTC
CASSIFQDAQETQYF
>few|TRBJ1-2|.|TRBV18
TGTGCCAGCTCACCTGCGGGGGACGCTAACTATGGCTACACCTTC
CASSPAGDANYGYTF
>.|TRBJ1-1|TRBD1|TRBV7-2
TGTGCCAGCAGCTACCGGACAGGGAACACTGAAGCTTTCTTT
CASSYRTGNTEAFF
>few|TRBJ1-1|TRBD1|TRBV5-1
TGCGCCAGCAGCCGACAGGGTGGCACTGAAGCTTTCTTT
CASSRQGGTEAFF
>.|TRBJ2-3|.|TRBV18
TGTGCCAGCTCACCTCGAAGGACAGCTACAGATACGCAGTATTTT
CASSPRRTATDTQYF
>few|TRBJ2-7|.|TRBV5-3
TGTGCCAGAAGCTTGTGGGGAGCAGCCTACGAGCAGTACTTC
CARSLWGAAYEQYF
>few|TRBJ2-3|.|TRBV4-3
TGCGCCAGCAGCCAAGAGGCAGGGTGGGCAGATACGCAGTATTTT
CASSQEAGWADTQYF
>.|TRBJ1-1|.|TRBV6-1
TGTGCCAGCAGTGAAGGGGCAGGACTAAACACTGAAGCTTTCTTT
CASSEGAGLNTEAFF
>.|TRBJ1-1|.|TRBV6-5
TGTGCCAGCAGTTACTCGATGGGGTTTGGGACAGAAGCTTTCTTT
CASSYSMGFGTEAFF
>.|TRBJ2-1|TRBD2|TRBV5-1
TGCGCCAGCAGCGGGGGGGACTCCTACAATGAGCAGTTCTTC
CASSGGDSYNEQFF
>.|TRBJ2-3|TRBD2|TRBV7-7
TGTGCCAGCAGCGCGGGGACTAGCGGGCACACAGATACGCAGTATTTT
CASSAGTSGHTDTQYF
>.|TRBJ1-4|.|TRBV6-4
TGTGCCAGCATCTACAGCCCCCTGTCCCCCACAACTAATGAAAAACTGTTTTTT
CASIYSPLSPTTNEKLFF
>.|TRBJ2-1|.|TRBV6-1
TGTGCCAGCAGTGAAGCGCCGTCAGGGGGACTCAGTTGGCAGTTCTTC
CASSEAPSGGLSWQFF
>few|TRBJ1-1|.|TRBV18
TGTGCCAGCTCACCCTCGGGGGAGCCGAACACTGAAGCTTTCTTT
CASSPSGEPNTEAFF